This T cell receptor beta chain was retrieved from a study of shared clonotypes between healthy human individuals. CDR1 and CDR2 from the germline V gene are MGHRA and YSYEKL. The CDR3 covers 15 residues. Sequencing used immunoSEQ multiplex PCR; TCRdb keeps in-frame clones, though not all of them. The sample contains roughly 95,000 clones, about half of which appear only once. Sequences were obtained from PBMCs. The clonotype was recovered from a woman aged 40-49 years in good health. Some clones in this sample may be carry-over from other donors' samples. The chain employs TRBV4-1 and TRBJ2-5, with 7 bases identical to TRBD2. The DNA end favors TRBJ2-7, so the J call may be wrong. CDR3 loop: CASSQGLAASYEQYF. In DNA form, the CDR3 reads TGCGCCAGCAGCCAAGGACTAGCCGCTTCCTACGAGCAGTACTTC.